Below are 3 T cell receptor beta chains sequenced from a single sample in a study of OX40 agonist ivuxolimab in advanced cancers. The assay was immunoSEQ multiplex PCR, and TCRdb's table has in-frame clones only and misses some. This table holds about 96,000 clones, approximately 80% found once. The material sequenced was CD4+ or CD8+ T cells sorted from blood, taken in a trial of the OX40 agonist ivuxolimab. These receptors were taken from an adult with an advanced solid tumor such as melanoma, head and neck, liver or kidney cancer.

This clone has just a few counts. The chain links TRBV10-3 to TRBJ1-2, with D unresolved. Germline values: CDR1 ENHRY, CDR2 SYGVKD. CDR3 size: 14 residues. Trimming pared 4 bases from V and 6 bases from J, leaving 15 bases between. The CDR3, as DNA: TGTGCCATCAGTGGGGAGGACGCTGGCCATGGCTACACCTTC. Translating gives CAISGEDAGHGYTF.

The sample holds a few counts of this clone. The V call is TRBV21-1, the J call TRBJ1-2. TRBV21-1 is an annotated pseudogene. The CDR3 consists of 14 residues. CDR3 DNA sequence: TGTGCCCCTAAGGGGAGGGCAGAGCGATATGGCTACACCTTC. Protein product: CAPKGRAERYGYTF.

The chain recombines TRBV6-6 with TRBJ2-1; 8 bases agree with TRBD2. The CDR3 covers 11 residues. The V segment lost 5 bases and the J segment 12 bases; nucleotides outside the gene matches: 3. The germline CDR1 and CDR2 sequences are MNHNY and SVGAGI (reference sequence). The CDR3 nucleotides read TGTGCCAGCAGTGCCGGGGGGGGGCAGTTCTTC. Encoded protein: CASSAGGGQFF.